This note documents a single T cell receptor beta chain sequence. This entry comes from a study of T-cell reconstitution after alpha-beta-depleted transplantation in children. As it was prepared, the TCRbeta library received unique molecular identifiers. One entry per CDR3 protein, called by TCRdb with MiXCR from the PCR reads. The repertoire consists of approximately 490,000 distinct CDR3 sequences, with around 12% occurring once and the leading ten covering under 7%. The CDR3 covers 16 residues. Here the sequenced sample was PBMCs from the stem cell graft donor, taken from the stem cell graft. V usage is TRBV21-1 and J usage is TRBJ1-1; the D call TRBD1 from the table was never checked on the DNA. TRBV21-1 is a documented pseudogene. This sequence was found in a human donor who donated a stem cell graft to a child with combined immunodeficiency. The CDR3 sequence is CASSLQGWRMNTEAFF. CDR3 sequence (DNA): TGTGCCAGCAGCCTACAGGGATGGCGAATGAACACTGAAGCTTTCTTT.